This note documents a single T cell receptor (beta chain) sequence. This sample is part of a study of blood T cell repertoires in COVID-19. Whole-study context: The United States, Italy and Spain supplied acute and convalescent COVID-19 samples.

Profiled with immunoSEQ multiplex PCR; TCRdb holds only in-frame clones, not every one. The sample carries approximately 300,000 clones, 80% to 90% recorded once. In germline, CDR1 is MNHNY, CDR2 SVGAGI (reference sequence). The V and J ends lost 5 bases and 4 bases, in that order; junction bases with no gene match: 11. The CDR3 runs 16 residues. The chain couples TRBV6-6 to TRBJ1-5, with 7 bases identical to TRBD1. Material: peripheral blood. This TCR was sampled from a man in his forties or fifties with acute or convalescent COVID-19. For the CDR3, the DNA is TGTGCCAGCAGTGGATCTTCAGGGGGGAAAAATCAGCCCCAGCATTTT. Encoded protein: CASSGSSGGKNQPQHF.